What follows are 18 T cell receptor beta chains derived from one specimen sequenced in a study of cytomegalovirus exposure and HLA in healthy donors. Some clones are missing from TCRdb's copy, which holds only in-frame ones; the method was immunoSEQ multiplex PCR. The table includes around 120,000 clones, approximately 91% detected once. Material for sequencing was PBMCs. The source is a man aged 18 to 29 in good health and CMV-seropositive.

J is TRBJ2-2 and V is TRBV18; TRBD1 agrees at 7 bases. With V trimmed by 1 base and J by 10 bases, 9 bases remained unmatched. The CDR3 is 15 amino acids. Germline CDR1 KGHSH, CDR2 LQKENI. This CDR3 reads CASSPRTGGVVELFF. CDR3 nucleotide sequence: TGTGCCAGCTCACCACGGACAGGTGGGGTAGTGGAGCTGTTTTTT.

The chain couples TRBV7-6 to TRBJ2-7; D perhaps matches TRBD1 (6 bases). V was trimmed by 5 bases and J by 4 bases, leaving 21 bases between them. Germline V gene lookup returns CDR1 SGHVS and CDR2 FNYEAQ. The CDR3 is made up of 16 amino acids. CDR3: CASSRGTFKTSYEQYF. The CDR3 DNA sequence: TGTGCCAGCAGCAGGGGGACATTTAAAACCTCATACGAGCAGTACTTC.

In its sample, this clone was seen once. J is TRBJ2-7 and V is TRBV27; D remains ambiguous. Trimming removed 5 bases at V and 2 bases at J, with 16 bases between. This CDR3 has 15 amino acids. The germline CDR1 and CDR2 sequences are MNHEY and SMNVEV (reference sequence). CDR3 DNA sequence: TGTGCCAGCAGTGTCATACACCAGTACCCCTACGAGCAGTACTTC. Residues: CASSVIHQYPYEQYF.

This rearrangement joins TRBV7-2 to TRBJ2-1; 9 nucleotides align to TRBD2. Per germline, CDR1 SGHTA and CDR2 FQGNSA. This CDR3 comprises 15 residues. The J segment lost 2 bases and the V segment lost 5 bases, leaving 4 bases of the junction unmatched. CDR3 sequence: CASSPLAGAYNEQFF. CDR3 DNA: TGTGCCAGCAGCCCCTTAGCGGGGGCCTACAATGAGCAGTTCTTC.

This chain links TRBV28 with TRBJ2-5, with D possibly TRBD1 on 5 matching bases. The CDR3 length is 15 residues. Trimming removed 6 bases at V and 5 bases at J, with 19 bases between. The V gene's germline CDR1 is MDHEN and CDR2 SYDVKM. CDR3 residues: CASSPRTPRRETQYF. CDR3 DNA sequence: TGTGCCAGCAGCCCGCGGACACCTCGGCGGGAGACCCAGTACTTC.

This clone was observed a single time. This chain joins TRBV7-2 and TRBJ2-1, with 9 bases that match TRBD2. Germline lookup yields CDR1 SGHTA and CDR2 FQGNSA. The junction had 7 bases not matched to a gene; V was cut back by 5 bases and J by 5 bases. CDR3 length: 15 amino acids. CDR3 nucleotide sequence: TGTGCCAGCAGCCCTAGCGGGGTCTCTCACAATGAGCAGTTCTTC. Its translation is CASSPSGVSHNEQFF.

This chain uses TRBV7-2 with TRBJ2-7, with D perhaps TRBD2 (5 bases). The CDR3 loop spans 12 amino acids. Germline CDR1 and CDR2: SGHTA and FQGNSA. The V end lost 7 bases, the J end lost 8 bases, and 15 bases lay between the germline ends. The CDR3 sequence: CASTNQRGKQYF. In DNA form, the CDR3 reads TGTGCCAGCACCAATCAACGGGGTAAGCAGTACTTC. The full variable domain, in which reference TRBV7-2 and TRBJ2-7 provide the parts outside the CDR3, is GAGVSQSPSNKVTEKGKDVELRCDPISGHTALYWYRQSLGQGLEFLIYFQGNSAPDKSGLPSDRFSAERTGGSVSTLTIQRTQQEDSAVYLCASTNQRGKQYFGPGTRLTVT.

The chain combines TRBV7-2 with TRBJ2-5; perhaps TRBD2 as D (5 bases). Germline values: CDR1 SGHTA, CDR2 FQGNSA. V lost 5 bases and J 2 bases, leaving 9 bases between the germline ends. The CDR3 totals 13 residues. CDR3 region: CASSRGNQETQYF. The DNA for the CDR3 is TGTGCCAGCAGCCGAGGGAATCAAGAGACCCAGTACTTC.

The J gene is TRBJ1-1, the V gene TRBV14; D is undetermined. There are 12 residues in the CDR3. V lost 5 bases and J lost 4, with 8 bases in between. The germline V gene has CDR1 SGHDN and CDR2 FVKESK. CDR3 bases: TGTGCCAGCAGCGATAGCAGCACTGAAGCTTTCTTT. This sequence encodes CASSDSSTEAFF.

The rearrangement joins TRBV27 to TRBJ2-7, with a tentative D call TRBD2 (7 bases). Germline assignment: CDR1 MNHEY and CDR2 SMNVEV (reference sequence). The CDR3 loop spans 15 amino acids. V was trimmed by 6 bases and J by 2 bases, leaving 17 bases between them. The CDR3 DNA reads as TGTGCCAGCAGCCCCGATTGGGGGGGGCCCTACGAGCAGTACTTC. Amino acids: CASSPDWGGPYEQYF.

This CDR3 reads CASRRPNEGAKEAFF. The CDR3 nucleotides read TGTGCCAGCAGGCGTCCCAATGAGGGGGCGAAGGAAGCTTTCTTT. The chain couples TRBV5-4 to TRBJ1-1; 7 bases are a match to TRBD1. Per germline, CDR1 SGHNT and CDR2 YYREEE (reference sequence). This CDR3 region has 15 residues. The ends lost 5 bases at V and 8 bases at J; junction bases unmatched: 15.

V usage is TRBV9 and J usage is TRBJ2-2, with a tentative D call TRBD2 (6 bases). V dropped 4 bases and J dropped 5 bases, with 18 bases sitting between them. CDR1 is SGDLS and CDR2 is YYNGEE in the germline V gene. CDR3 size: 16 residues. The CDR3 is CASSSIARAGTGELFF. For the CDR3, the DNA is TGTGCCAGCAGCTCAATAGCGCGAGCGGGTACCGGGGAGCTGTTTTTT.

The table lists this clone with a count of one. The gene calls are TRBV6-6 and TRBJ1-5, with 9 bases identical to TRBD1. Germline V CDR1 and CDR2: MNHNY, SVGAGI (reference sequence). This CDR3 is 14 amino acids long. Trimming at V came to 6 bases and at J to 11 bases, leaving 11 bases not matched to a gene. The CDR3: CASSLQGAGVAQHF. CDR3 in DNA: TGTGCCAGCAGCCTACAGGGGGCGGGAGTAGCCCAGCATTTT.

The chain combines TRBV14 with TRBJ1-3; D is uncertain. CDR3 size: 16 residues. From germline, CDR1 is SGHDN and CDR2 FVKESK. Trimming took off 1 base at V and 0 bases at J, with 10 bases between the two ends. CDR3: CASSQVPGYSGNTIYF. DNA for the CDR3: TGTGCCAGCAGCCAAGTGCCGGGGTACTCTGGAAACACCATATATTTT. Variable domain in full (rest from reference TRBV14 and TRBJ1-3): EAGVTQFPSHSVIEKGQTVTLRCDPISGHDNLYWYRRVMGKEIKFLLHFVKESKQDESGMPNNRFLAERTGGTYSTLKVQPAELEDSGVYFCASSQVPGYSGNTIYFGEGSWLTVV.

The genes are TRBV27 and TRBJ1-1, with 7 bases matching TRBD1. V trimming: 0 bases; J trimming: 1 base; junction bases outside the gene matches: 5. Germline V gene lookup returns CDR1 MNHEY and CDR2 SMNVEV (reference sequence). CDR3 length: 16 amino acids. In nucleotides, the CDR3 is TGTGCCAGCAGTTTATCCCCCGGGACAGCGAACACTGAAGCTTTCTTT. As protein: CASSLSPGTANTEAFF.

The rearrangement links TRBV5-1 to TRBJ2-1, with D possibly being TRBD2 (6 bases). There are 15 residues in the CDR3. CDR1 and CDR2 (germline): SGHRS, YFSETQ. The germline V and J ends were trimmed by 1 base and 4 bases, with 12 bases remaining between them. The CDR3 protein is CASSLHGGSYNEQFF. DNA of the CDR3: TGCGCCAGCAGCTTGCATGGGGGGTCGTACAATGAGCAGTTCTTC.

The V and J genes are TRBV20-1 and TRBJ1-1; 8 bases are shared with TRBD1. This CDR3 has 11 amino acids. In germline, CDR1 is DFQATT, CDR2 SNEGSKA (reference sequence). V shed 6 bases, J shed 6 bases, and the junction held 3 bases outside the gene matches. The CDR3 sequence: CSARQGSEAFF. In DNA form, the CDR3 reads TGCAGTGCGCGACAGGGGTCTGAAGCTTTCTTT.

J is TRBJ1-3 and V is TRBV6-6; TRBD1 agrees at 7 bases. V lost 7 bases to trimming and J lost 3 bases; unmatched junction nucleotides: 6. CDR1 and CDR2 (germline): MNHNY, SVGAGI (reference sequence). The CDR3 totals 14 residues. The CDR3 loop is CASNLRQGGNTIYF. CDR3 DNA sequence: TGTGCCAGCAATCTACGACAGGGTGGAAACACCATATATTTT.